The 10 T cell receptor beta chains below were found in one sample sequenced in a study of OX40 agonist ivuxolimab in advanced cancers. Clones were read by immunoSEQ multiplex PCR, and TCRdb kept only the in-frame ones, dropping some. The sample holds nearly 110,000 clones, about 91% seen once. The material was CD4+ or CD8+ T cells sorted from blood, obtained in a trial of the OX40 agonist ivuxolimab. The origin of the receptors is an adult with an advanced solid tumor such as melanoma, head and neck, liver or kidney cancer.

The V gene is TRBV4-3, the J gene TRBJ2-3, with 11 bases lining up with TRBD2. The germline gives CDR1 LGHNA, CDR2 YSLEER. V dropped 5 bases and J dropped 4; count of bases not matched to a gene: 5. This CDR3 has 15 amino acids. The CDR3 DNA is TGCGCCAGCAGCGCGACTAGCGGGATTCCAGATACGCAGTATTTT. Amino acids: CASSATSGIPDTQYF.

The chain uses TRBV28 and TRBJ1-4; D not resolved. Germline CDR1 and CDR2: MDHEN and SYDVKM. This CDR3 has 13 amino acids. Trimming pared 5 bases from V and 8 bases from J, leaving 12 bases between. The chain's CDR3 is CASSGRAGEKLFF. For the CDR3, the DNA is TGTGCCAGCAGTGGAAGGGCGGGAGAAAAACTGTTTTTT.

This sequence joins TRBV28 and TRBJ1-2; no clear D. This CDR3 is built from 14 residues. The germline V gene encodes CDR1 MDHEN and CDR2 SYDVKM. The ends were cut back, 1 base at V and 5 bases at J, with 11 bases in the middle. In DNA, the CDR3 is TGTGCCAGCAGTTTATTCCCGGGGTTTTATGGCTACACCTTC. Translating it yields CASSLFPGFYGYTF.

The V and J genes are TRBV25-1 and TRBJ2-1, with D possibly being TRBD1 (6 bases). CDR3 size: 14 residues. V lost 4 bases, J lost 4 bases, and 11 bases lay in between. CDR1 is MGHDK, CDR2 SYGVNS, per germline. The CDR3 nucleotides are TGTGCCAGCAGTGTTACAGGGCCTTACAATGAGCAGTTCTTC. It yields the protein CASSVTGPYNEQFF.

The V call is TRBV10-3, the J call TRBJ2-7, with TRBD1 identical over 12 bases. This CDR3 is built from 18 residues. Trimming took 2 bases from V and 1 from J; bases not matched to a gene: 9. From germline, CDR1 is ENHRY and CDR2 SYGVKD. This CDR3 reads CAISEPPGQGANSYEQYF. In DNA form, the CDR3 reads TGTGCCATCAGTGAGCCACCGGGACAGGGGGCGAATTCCTACGAGCAGTACTTC.

V gene TRBV2 combines with J gene TRBJ1-2; 8 bases agree with TRBD1. Germline V gene data show CDR1 as SNHLY and CDR2 as FYNNEI. V dropped 6 bases and J dropped 7; count of bases not matched to a gene: 7. The CDR3 runs 13 residues. The CDR3 nucleotides read TGTGCCAGCAGGCCAGGGACAGGTAGTGGCTACACCTTC. Protein sequence: CASRPGTGSGYTF.

The rearrangement joins TRBV4-3 to TRBJ2-6; D not resolved. Trimming removed 4 bases at V and 0 bases at J, with 13 bases between. The CDR3 totals 17 residues. Germline CDR1 and CDR2: LGHNA and YSLEER. CDR3 residues: CASSLTIPLSGANVLTF. The CDR3 DNA reads TGCGCCAGCAGCCTTACAATTCCCCTCTCTGGGGCCAACGTCCTGACTTTC.

This chain uses TRBV9 with TRBJ2-5; 12 bases map to TRBD1. CDR3 length: 17 amino acids. With V trimmed by 4 bases and J by 4 bases, 11 bases remained unmatched. Germline V gives CDR1 SGDLS, CDR2 YYNGEE. CDR3 coding DNA: TGTGCCAGCAGCTTAACCGGGACAGGGGGCGTTGGAGAGACCCAGTACTTC. Residues: CASSLTGTGGVGETQYF.

This clone was found once. The V gene is TRBV7-9, the J gene TRBJ1-3; tentatively, D is TRBD1 (5 bases). Trimming left V 4 bases short and J 0 bases short, with 7 bases between. CDR1 and CDR2 from the germline V gene are SEHNR and FQNEAQ (reference sequence). This CDR3 comprises 14 residues. The CDR3 DNA follows: TGTGCCAGCAGCTCGACAGCCTCTGGAAACACCATATATTTT. As protein: CASSSTASGNTIYF.

V is TRBV19 and J is TRBJ1-1; 7 nucleotides line up with TRBD1. Losses at the gene ends were 5 bases for V and 0 bases for J; bases not matched to a gene: 6. Germline V lookup: CDR1 LNHDA, CDR2 SQIVND (reference sequence). The CDR3 has 15 amino acids. The CDR3 DNA follows: TGTGCCAGTAGTGGGACCGGGACAGTGAACACTGAAGCTTTCTTT. Protein sequence: CASSGTGTVNTEAFF.